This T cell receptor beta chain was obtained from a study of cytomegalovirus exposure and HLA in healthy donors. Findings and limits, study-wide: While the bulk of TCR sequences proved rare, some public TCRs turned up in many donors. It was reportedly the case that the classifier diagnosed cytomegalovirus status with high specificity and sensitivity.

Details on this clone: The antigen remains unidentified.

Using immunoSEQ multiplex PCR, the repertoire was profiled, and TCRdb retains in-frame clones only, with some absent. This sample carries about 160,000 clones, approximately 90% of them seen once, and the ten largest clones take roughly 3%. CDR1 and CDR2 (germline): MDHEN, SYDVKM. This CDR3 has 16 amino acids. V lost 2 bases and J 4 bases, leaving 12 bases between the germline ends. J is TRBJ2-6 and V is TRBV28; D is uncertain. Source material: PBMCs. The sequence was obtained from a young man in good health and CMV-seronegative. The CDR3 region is CASSLNDISGANVLTF. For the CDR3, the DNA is TGTGCCAGCAGTTTAAACGACATATCCGGGGCCAACGTCCTGACTTTC.